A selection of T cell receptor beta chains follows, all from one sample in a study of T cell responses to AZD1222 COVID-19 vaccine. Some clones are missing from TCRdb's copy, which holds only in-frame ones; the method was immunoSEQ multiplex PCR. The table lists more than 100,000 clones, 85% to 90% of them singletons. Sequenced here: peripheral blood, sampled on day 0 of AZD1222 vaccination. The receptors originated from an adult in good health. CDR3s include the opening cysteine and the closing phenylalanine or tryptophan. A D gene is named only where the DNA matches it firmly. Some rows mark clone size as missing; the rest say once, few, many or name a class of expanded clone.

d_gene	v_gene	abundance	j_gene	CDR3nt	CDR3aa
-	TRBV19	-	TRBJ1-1	TGTGCCAGTAGTATTTCGGCCATGAACACTGAAGCTTTCTTT	CASSISAMNTEAFF
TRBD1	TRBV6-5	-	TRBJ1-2	TGTGCCAGCAGTAGGGGACAGGGGGCATCGGGCTACACCTTC	CASSRGQGASGYTF
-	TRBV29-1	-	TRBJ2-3	TGCAGCGTCCTAGCAGGGTTGGGCACAGATACGCAGTATTTT	CSVLAGLGTDTQYF
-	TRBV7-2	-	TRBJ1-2	TGTGCCAGCAGCTTAGCGAGAGGACGCGGCTTCACGGGGGGCTACACCTTC	CASSLARGRGFTGGYTF
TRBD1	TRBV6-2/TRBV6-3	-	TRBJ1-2	TGTGCCAGCAGTTATCCTAAGGGACAGACGAACTATGGCTACACCTTC	CASSYPKGQTNYGYTF
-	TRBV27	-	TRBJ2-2	TGTGCCAGCAGAGTACAGGGCCAGGGGTCTAACACCGGGGAGCTGTTTTTT	CASRVQGQGSNTGELFF
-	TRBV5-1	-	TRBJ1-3	TGCGCCAGCAGCTTGGGCCCTGGAAACACCATATATTTT	CASSLGPGNTIYF
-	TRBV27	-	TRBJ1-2	TGTGCCAGCAGTCCCGCGGGACACCTCTATGGCTACACCTTC	CASSPAGHLYGYTF
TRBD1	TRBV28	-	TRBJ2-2	TGTGCCAGCAGCCAATTACCCGGAACAGGGGGGACCGGGGAGCTGTTTTTT	CASSQLPGTGGTGELFF
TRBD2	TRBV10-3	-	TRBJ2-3	TGTGCCATCAGTGAGCACTCCGGGACTAGCGGGGGACGTAGCACAGATACGCAGTATTTT	CAISEHSGTSGGRSTDTQYF
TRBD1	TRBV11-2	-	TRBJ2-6	TGTGCCAGCAGCGCCGGACAGGCTGGGGCCAACGTCCTGACTTTC	CASSAGQAGANVLTF
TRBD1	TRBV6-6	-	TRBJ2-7	TGTGCCAGCAGTTACGGGACAGCCACCTACGAGCAGTACTTC	CASSYGTATYEQYF
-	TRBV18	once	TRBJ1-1	TGTGCCAGCAGTACAGGGAGCACTGAAGCTTTCTTT	CASSTGSTEAFF
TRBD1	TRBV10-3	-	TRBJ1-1	TGTGCCATCAGTGGCACAGGGGGTGGAGCTGAAGCTTTCTTT	CAISGTGGGAEAFF
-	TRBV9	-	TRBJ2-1	TGTGCCAGCAGCGTAGGCCAGCCCACAGCCTACAATGAGCAGTTCTTC	CASSVGQPTAYNEQFF
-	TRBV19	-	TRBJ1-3	TGTGCCAGTAGTGTACCCGGGACACTGGGAAACACCATATATTTT	CASSVPGTLGNTIYF
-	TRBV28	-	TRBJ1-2	TGTGCCAGCAGTTCGGACAGCTATGGCTACACCTTC	CASSSDSYGYTF
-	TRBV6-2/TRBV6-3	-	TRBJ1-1	TGTGCCAGCCGTTGGTCCGGACAGAACACTGAAGCTTTCTTT	CASRWSGQNTEAFF
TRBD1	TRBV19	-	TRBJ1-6	TGTGCCAGTACCCCATCCGGGACAGGATCTTCACCCCTCCACTTT	CASTPSGTGSSPLHF
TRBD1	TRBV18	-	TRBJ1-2	TGTGCCAGCTCACCACCGGGACAGCGATTAGGAGACTATGGCTACACCTTC	CASSPPGQRLGDYGYTF
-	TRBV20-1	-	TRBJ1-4	TGCAGTGCTAGTTCAACAGATAATGAAAAACTGTTTTTT	CSASSTDNEKLFF
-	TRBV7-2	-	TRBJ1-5	TGTGCCAGCAGCCTACAAGCGCATCAGCCCCAGCATTTT	CASSLQAHQPQHF
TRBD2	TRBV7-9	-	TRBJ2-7	TGTGCCAGCAGCCCGTTTCTAGCGGGAATAGCCGAGCAGTACTTC	CASSPFLAGIAEQYF
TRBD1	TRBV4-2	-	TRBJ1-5	TGTGCCAGCAGCCAAGTTGGTGGGCGGCCAGGGGGCGATCAGCCCCAGCATTTT	CASSQVGGRPGGDQPQHF
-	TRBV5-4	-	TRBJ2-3	TGTGCCAGCAGCTTGGGGGCAGGGGGGACAGATACGCAGTATTTT	CASSLGAGGTDTQYF
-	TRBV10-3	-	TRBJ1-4	TGTGCCACCCGGATGACAGAAGAAAAACTGTTTTTT	CATRMTEEKLFF